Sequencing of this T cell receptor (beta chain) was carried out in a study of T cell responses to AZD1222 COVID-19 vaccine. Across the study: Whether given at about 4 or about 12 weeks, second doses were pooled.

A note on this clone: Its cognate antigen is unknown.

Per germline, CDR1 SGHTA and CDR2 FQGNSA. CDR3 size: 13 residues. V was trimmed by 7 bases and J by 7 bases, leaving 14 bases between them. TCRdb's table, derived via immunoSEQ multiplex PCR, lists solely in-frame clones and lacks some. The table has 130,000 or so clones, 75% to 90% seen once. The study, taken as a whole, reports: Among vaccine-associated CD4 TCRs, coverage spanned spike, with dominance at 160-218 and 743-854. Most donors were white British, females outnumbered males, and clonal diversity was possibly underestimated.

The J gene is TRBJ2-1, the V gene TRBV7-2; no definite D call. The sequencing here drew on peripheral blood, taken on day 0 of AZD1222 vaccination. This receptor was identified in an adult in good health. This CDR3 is CASTLRGANEQFF. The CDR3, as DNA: TGTGCCAGCACCCTACGAGGCGCGAATGAGCAGTTCTTC. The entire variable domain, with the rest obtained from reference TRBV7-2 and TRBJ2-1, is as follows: GAGVSQSPSNKVTEKGKDVELRCDPISGHTALYWYRQSLGQGLEFLIYFQGNSAPDKSGLPSDRFSAERTGGSVSTLTIQRTQQEDSAVYLCASTLRGANEQFFGPGTRLTVL.